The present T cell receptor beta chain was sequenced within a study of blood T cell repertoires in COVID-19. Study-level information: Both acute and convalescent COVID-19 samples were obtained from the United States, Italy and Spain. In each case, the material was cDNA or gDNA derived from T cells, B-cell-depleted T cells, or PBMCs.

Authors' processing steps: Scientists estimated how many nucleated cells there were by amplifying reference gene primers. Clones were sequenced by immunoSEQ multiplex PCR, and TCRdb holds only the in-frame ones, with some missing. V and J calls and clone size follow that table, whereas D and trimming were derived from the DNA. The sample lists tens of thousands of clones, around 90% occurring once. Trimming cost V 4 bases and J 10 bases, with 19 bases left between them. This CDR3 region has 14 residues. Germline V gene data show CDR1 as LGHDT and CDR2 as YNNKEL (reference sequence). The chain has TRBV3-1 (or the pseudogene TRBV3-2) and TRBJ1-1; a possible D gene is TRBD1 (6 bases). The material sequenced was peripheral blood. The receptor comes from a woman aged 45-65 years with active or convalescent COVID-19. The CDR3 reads CASSPQTGRRGAFF. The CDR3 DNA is TGTGCCAGCAGCCCTCAGACAGGTAGACGGGGAGCTTTCTTT.